This T cell receptor (beta chain) came from a study of T cell changes during pregnancy in multiple sclerosis. Per germline, CDR1 SGHAT and CDR2 FQNNGV. The CDR3 contains 16 residues. V lost 3 bases and J lost 0; bases outside the gene matches: 3. The data were produced by immunoSEQ multiplex PCR, yet TCRdb's version contains in-frame clones alone and is incomplete. Of about 51,000 clones in the sample, roughly 90% were seen once. Sequences were derived from CD8+ T cells from peripheral blood mononuclear cells, sampled in the second trimester of pregnancy. The chain couples TRBV11-2 to TRBJ2-2; 8 bases line up with TRBD1. The clonotype originates from a female donor with multiple sclerosis, enrolled in a pregnancy study. CDR3 nucleotides: TGTGCCAGCAGCTTCCCGGACAGGGCGAACACCGGGGAGCTGTTTTTT. Its translation is CASSFPDRANTGELFF.